Detailed here is one T cell receptor beta chain. The data derive from a study of blood T cell repertoires in COVID-19. Overall study context: COVID-19 samples from acute and convalescent phases originated in the United States, Italy and Spain. Nucleic acid was either cDNA or gDNA, and it came from T cells, B-cell-depleted T cells, or PBMCs.

The CDR3 is 16 residues long. Germline V gene data show CDR1 as DFQATT and CDR2 as SNEGSKA (reference sequence). The germline V and J ends were trimmed by 3 bases and 2 bases, with 17 bases remaining between them. In the authors' workflow: How many nucleated cells were present was estimated from reference gene primer amplification. Generated by immunoSEQ multiplex PCR, the TCRdb table keeps only in-frame clones and is missing some. The V and J calls and clone size are taken from that table; D and trimming were inferred from the DNA. Here the sample spans fewer than 30,000 clones, more than 65% being singletons.

This TCR was recovered from a man between 45 and 60 years old with active or convalescent COVID-19. The V and J genes are TRBV20-1 and TRBJ1-3; D gene ambiguous. The sequencing sample was made of peripheral blood. CDR3 DNA: TGCAGTGCTAGTGGCCGTCCTATGAGCACTGGAAACACCATATATTTT. This encodes CSASGRPMSTGNTIYF.